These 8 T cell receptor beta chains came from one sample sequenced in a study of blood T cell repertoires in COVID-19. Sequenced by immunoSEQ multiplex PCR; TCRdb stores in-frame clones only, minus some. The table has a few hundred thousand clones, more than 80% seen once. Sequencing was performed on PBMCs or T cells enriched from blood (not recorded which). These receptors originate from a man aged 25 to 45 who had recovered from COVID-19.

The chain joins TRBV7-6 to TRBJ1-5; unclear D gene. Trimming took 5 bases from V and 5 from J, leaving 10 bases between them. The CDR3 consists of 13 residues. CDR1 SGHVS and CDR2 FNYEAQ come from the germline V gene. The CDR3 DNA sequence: TGTGCCAGCAGCCCCCAACTGGATCAGCCCCAGCATTTT. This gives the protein CASSPQLDQPQHF.

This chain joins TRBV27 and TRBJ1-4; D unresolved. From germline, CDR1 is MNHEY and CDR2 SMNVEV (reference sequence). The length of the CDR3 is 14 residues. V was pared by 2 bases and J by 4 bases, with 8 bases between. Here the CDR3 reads CASSLTSNNEKLFF. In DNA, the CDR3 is TGTGCCAGCAGTTTAACATCGAATAATGAAAAACTGTTTTTT.

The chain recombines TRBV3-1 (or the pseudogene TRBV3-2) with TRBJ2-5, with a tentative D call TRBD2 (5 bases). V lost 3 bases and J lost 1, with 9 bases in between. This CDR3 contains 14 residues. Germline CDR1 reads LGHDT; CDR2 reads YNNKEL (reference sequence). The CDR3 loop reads CASSQDWIQETQYF. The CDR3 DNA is TGTGCCAGCAGCCAGGACTGGATCCAAGAGACCCAGTACTTC.

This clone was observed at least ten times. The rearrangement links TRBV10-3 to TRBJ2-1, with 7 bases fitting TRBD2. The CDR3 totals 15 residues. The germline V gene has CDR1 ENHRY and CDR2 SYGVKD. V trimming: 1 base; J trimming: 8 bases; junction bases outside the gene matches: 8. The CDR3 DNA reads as TGTGCCATCAGTGAGTGGGGGGGGACTAAAGATGAGCAGTTCTTC. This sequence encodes CAISEWGGTKDEQFF.

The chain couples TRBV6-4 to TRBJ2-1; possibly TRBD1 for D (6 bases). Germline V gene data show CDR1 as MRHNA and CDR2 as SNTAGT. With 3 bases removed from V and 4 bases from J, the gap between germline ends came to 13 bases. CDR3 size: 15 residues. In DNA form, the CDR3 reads TGTGCCAGCAGTGAAGGACAGACTGAATACAATGAGCAGTTCTTC. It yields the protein CASSEGQTEYNEQFF.

Here the CDR3 DNA reads TGTGCCAGCAGCTCACAACCTCGGGGTAGCGGGATATACCAAGAGACCCAGTACTTC. Amino acid sequence: CASSSQPRGSGIYQETQYF. V and J are TRBV28 and TRBJ2-5; the match to TRBD2 covers 8 bases. The germline gives CDR1 MDHEN, CDR2 SYDVKM. V was clipped by 6 bases and J by 0 bases; unmatched bases: 18. The CDR3 covers 19 residues.

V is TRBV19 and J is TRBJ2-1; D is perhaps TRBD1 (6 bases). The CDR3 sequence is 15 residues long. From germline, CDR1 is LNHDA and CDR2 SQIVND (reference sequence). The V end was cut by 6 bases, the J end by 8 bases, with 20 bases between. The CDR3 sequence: CASRMGTKQGYEQFF. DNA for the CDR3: TGTGCCAGTAGGATGGGTACGAAACAGGGTTATGAGCAGTTCTTC.

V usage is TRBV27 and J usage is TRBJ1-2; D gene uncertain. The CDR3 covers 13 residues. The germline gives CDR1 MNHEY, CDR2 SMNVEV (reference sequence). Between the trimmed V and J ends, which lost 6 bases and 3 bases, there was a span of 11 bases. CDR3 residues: CASRAGSHYGYTF. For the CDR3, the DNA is TGTGCCAGCAGGGCGGGGAGTCACTATGGCTACACCTTC.